Below, 26 T cell receptor beta chains from the same sample are listed, as sequenced in a study of blood T cell repertoires in COVID-19. Assay used: immunoSEQ multiplex PCR; TCRdb lists only in-frame clones, some missing. The sample has under 250,000 clones; 92% are singletons. The specimen sequenced was peripheral blood. The receptor set was obtained from a man aged 25-45 years with acute or convalescent COVID-19.

In its sample, this clone was seen a few times. The J gene is TRBJ1-1, the V gene TRBV4-1; no reliable D call. Trimming took off 0 bases at V and 1 base at J, with 15 bases between the two ends. There are 17 residues in the CDR3. Germline assignment: CDR1 MGHRA and CDR2 YSYEKL. CDR3 nucleotide sequence: TGCGCCAGCAGCCAAGATTTAATGGCGGCAGCGAACACTGAAGCTTTCTTT. Its translation: CASSQDLMAAANTEAFF.

The V gene is TRBV9, the J gene TRBJ2-7; unclear D gene. Trimming took 0 bases from V and 0 from J, leaving 10 bases between them. This CDR3 is built from 15 residues. The germline V gene has CDR1 SGDLS and CDR2 YYNGEE. The CDR3 coding sequence is TGTGCCAGCAGCGTAGATCTAGAGAGCTCCTACGAGCAGTACTTC. It translates to CASSVDLESSYEQYF.

V is TRBV27 and J is TRBJ1-1, with a possible D match to TRBD1 (6 bases). V was shortened by 7 bases and J by 4 bases, with 22 bases between the two germline ends. The CDR3 totals 16 residues. Germline CDR1 and CDR2: MNHEY and SMNVEV (reference sequence). In DNA form, the CDR3 reads TGTGCCAGCACTCCGCTTGGGGGCAGGGGTTCCACTGAAGCTTTCTTT. It specifies CASTPLGGRGSTEAFF.

This clone has more than one count but fewer than ten. The chain uses TRBV18 and TRBJ1-5, with D uncertain. Germline CDR1 KGHSH, CDR2 LQKENI. CDR3 length equals 13 residues. Trimming left V 2 bases short and J 1 base short, with 3 bases between. The CDR3 DNA reads as TGTGCCAGCTCACCAGGCAGCAATCAGCCCCAGCATTTT. As protein: CASSPGSNQPQHF.

The rearrangement joins TRBV11-2 to TRBJ2-7; D possibly corresponds to TRBD2 (6 bases). In germline, CDR1 is SGHAT, CDR2 FQNNGV. The length of the CDR3 is 14 residues. Trimming removed 5 bases at V and 5 bases at J, with 16 bases between. CDR3 residues: CASSLHRGADEQYF. As DNA, the CDR3 is TGTGCCAGCAGCCTCCATCGCGGGGCGGACGAGCAGTACTTC.

Worth noting for this clone: Relative to the germline gene, one junction end is altered; a read error may explain this. The V call is TRBV5-4, the J call TRBJ1-2, with D maybe TRBD1 (5 bases). The CDR3 covers 14 residues. Germline V gene data show CDR1 as SGHNT and CDR2 as YYREEE (reference sequence). The CDR3 sequence is CASSAGGLQAPDLF. For the CDR3, the DNA is TGTGCCAGCAGCGCCGGGGGACTACAGGCGCCGGACCTCTTC.

The chain recombines TRBV2 with TRBJ2-4, with 10 bases matching TRBD2. Germline V gene data show CDR1 as SNHLY and CDR2 as FYNNEI. V lost 4 bases to trimming and J lost 0 bases; unmatched junction nucleotides: 6. CDR3 length: 17 residues. The CDR3 region is CASSVLAGDLAKNIQYF. The CDR3 DNA reads as TGTGCCAGCAGTGTTCTAGCGGGGGACCTAGCCAAAAACATTCAGTACTTC. The whole variable domain, filled in from reference TRBV2 and TRBJ2-4, reads EPEVTQTPSHQVTQMGQEVILRCVPISNHLYFYWYRQILGQKVEFLVSFYNNEISEKSEIFDDQFSVERPDGSNFTLKIRSTKLEDSAMYFCASSVLAGDLAKNIQYFGAGTRLSVL.

This clone was found a few times. The rearrangement links TRBV4-2 to TRBJ2-5, with TRBD2 identical over 9 bases. V lost 0 bases and J lost 1; bases outside the gene matches: 12. The CDR3 loop spans 19 amino acids. Germline lookup yields CDR1 LGHNA and CDR2 YNFKEQ. In DNA form, the CDR3 reads TGTGCCAGCAGCCAAGATTTTGCGGGGGGGCCCGACTCCCAAGAGACCCAGTACTTC. Protein: CASSQDFAGGPDSQETQYF.

The chain carries TRBV28 and TRBJ2-1; possible D gene TRBD1, 5 bases. V was cut by 6 bases and J by 1 base, with 13 bases left in between. The germline gives CDR1 MDHEN, CDR2 SYDVKM. This CDR3 contains 15 residues. The CDR3 bases are TGTGCCAGCAGCGGAACAGGAGATTCCTACAATGAGCAGTTCTTC. Its translation: CASSGTGDSYNEQFF.

The J gene is TRBJ2-3, the V gene TRBV27; TRBD1 matches 8 bases. CDR1 and CDR2 (germline): MNHEY, SMNVEV (reference sequence). The CDR3 sequence is 14 residues long. The junction had 6 bases not matched to a gene; V was cut back by 7 bases and J by 3 bases. The CDR3 DNA reads as TGTGCCAGCAAGCTTAACAGGGGGACAGATACGCAGTATTTT. It specifies CASKLNRGTDTQYF.

This chain joins TRBV11-2 and TRBJ1-1; 8 nucleotides line up with TRBD1. V gave up 0 bases and J gave up 5 bases; unmatched junction bases: 5. The CDR3 spans 15 residues. Germline V gene lookup returns CDR1 SGHAT and CDR2 FQNNGV. CDR3 nucleotide sequence: TGTGCCAGCAGCTTAGAAGGCAGGGGGCAAACTGAAGCTTTCTTT. It translates to CASSLEGRGQTEAFF.

This chain connects TRBV5-1 to TRBJ1-2; the D is unclear. Trimming stripped 2 bases from V and 8 bases from J, with 16 bases between. This CDR3 spans 14 amino acids. The V gene's germline CDR1 is SGHRS and CDR2 YFSETQ. The DNA of the CDR3 is TGCGCCAGCAGCTTTTCCGGGGAGTTTGGAGGCTACACCTTC. It specifies CASSFSGEFGGYTF. Full variable domain (remainder filled in from reference TRBV5-1 and TRBJ1-2): KAGVTQTPRYLIKTRGQQVTLSCSPISGHRSVSWYQQTPGQGLQFLFEYFSETQRNKGNFPGRFSGRQFSNSRSEMNVSTLELGDSALYLCASSFSGEFGGYTFGSGTRLTVV.

Comment on this clone: This may be a read error: a much more frequent sequence differs by one nucleotide. The CDR3 protein is CASSGLYTGELFF. The CDR3 DNA follows: TGCGCCAGCAGTGGACTTTACACCGGGGAGCTGTTTTTT. This sequence joins TRBV10-2 and TRBJ2-2; D is unresolved. The CDR3 totals 13 residues. V lost 4 bases and J lost 3, with 6 bases in between. Germline values: CDR1 WSHSY, CDR2 SAAADI.

The genes are TRBV24-1 and TRBJ2-1; a possible D gene is TRBD2 (6 bases). This CDR3 is built from 17 residues. Trimming removed 5 bases from V and 0 bases from J, with 16 bases in between. CDR1 is KGHDR and CDR2 is SFDVKD in the germline V gene. The CDR3 DNA follows: TGTGCCACCAGTGCACCCGATGGGGGGTACTCCTACAATGAGCAGTTCTTC. Translating it yields CATSAPDGGYSYNEQFF.

This clone was found once. The chain uses TRBV5-5 and TRBJ1-2, with no clear D. Germline V CDR1 and CDR2: SGHKS, YYEKEE (reference sequence). CDR3 size: 15 residues. Trimming pared 3 bases from V and 11 bases from J, leaving 23 bases between. The CDR3 is CASSYELSAGRWYTF. In nucleotides, the CDR3 is TGTGCCAGCAGCTATGAATTATCCGCGGGTCGTTGGTACACCTTC.

The chain employs TRBV18 and TRBJ1-2; D is undetermined. Germline V CDR1 and CDR2: KGHSH, LQKENI. Trimming left V 2 bases short and J 0 bases short, with 13 bases between. CDR3 size: 16 residues. The CDR3 sequence: CASSPNEASANYGYTF. The CDR3 bases are TGTGCCAGCTCACCAAATGAGGCCTCAGCTAACTATGGCTACACCTTC.

This clone has a handful of counts. V usage is TRBV28 and J usage is TRBJ2-7; D gene uncertain. The CDR3 consists of 12 residues. Germline CDR1 MDHEN, CDR2 SYDVKM. The V end was cut by 6 bases, the J end by 5 bases, with 11 bases between. The CDR3 here is CASRTSVHEQYF. CDR3 bases: TGTGCCAGCAGGACTTCGGTCCACGAGCAGTACTTC.

The rearrangement joins TRBV28 to TRBJ2-7; TRBD2 agrees at 10 bases. Germline values: CDR1 MDHEN, CDR2 SYDVKM. The CDR3 loop spans 15 amino acids. V lost 6 bases to trimming and J lost 4 bases; unmatched junction nucleotides: 9. The chain's CDR3 is CASRQGGTSVYEQYF. In DNA, the CDR3 is TGTGCCAGCAGACAAGGGGGGACTAGCGTGTACGAGCAGTACTTC.

This clone appeared a single time. V gene TRBV6-5 combines with J gene TRBJ2-5, with 9 bases matching TRBD1. V lost 6 bases and J lost 5; bases outside the gene matches: 7. The CDR3 loop spans 14 amino acids. The germline gives CDR1 MNHEY, CDR2 SVGAGI. In DNA, the CDR3 is TGTGCCAGCAGGACGGACAGGGGCAGGGAGACCCAGTACTTC. This sequence encodes CASRTDRGRETQYF.

The gene calls are TRBV5-6 and TRBJ2-5, with 7 bases lining up with TRBD1. With 8 bases clipped from V and 5 bases from J, the junction kept 18 bases outside the gene matches. The length of the CDR3 is 16 residues. Germline-derived CDR1 and CDR2 are SGHDT and YYEEEE. Here the CDR3 reads CASTRRRTGLMETQYF. The DNA of the CDR3 is TGTGCCAGTACAAGGCGGAGGACAGGTTTGATGGAGACCCAGTACTTC.

The sample holds a few counts of this clone. The chain uses TRBV19 and TRBJ2-3, with D uncertain. Trimming removed 1 base at V and 1 base at J, with 6 bases between. This CDR3 has 14 amino acids. The germline gives CDR1 LNHDA, CDR2 SQIVND (reference sequence). CDR3 region: CASSIGLRTDTQYF. CDR3 coding DNA: TGTGCCAGTAGTATAGGACTCCGCACAGATACGCAGTATTTT.

The V and J genes are TRBV6-5 and TRBJ2-7, with D perhaps matching TRBD2 (5 bases). V lost 8 bases to trimming and J lost 7 bases, with 18 bases between them. This CDR3 is 13 amino acids long. The germline V gene has CDR1 MNHEY and CDR2 SVGAGI. The CDR3 reads CASRQVGRGEQYF. CDR3 sequence (DNA): TGTGCCAGCCGCCAGGTGGGCAGAGGGGAGCAGTACTTC.

CDR3 in DNA: TGCGCCAGCACCCCATTCGAGACAGGGGTTTACGAGCAGTACTTC. It specifies CASTPFETGVYEQYF. The chain carries TRBV10-2 and TRBJ2-7; the match to TRBD1 covers 8 bases. Germline V CDR1 and CDR2: WSHSY, SAAADI. Trimming took 7 bases from V and 4 from J; bases not matched to a gene: 12. The CDR3 contains 15 residues.

The J gene is TRBJ2-5, the V gene TRBV20-1; TRBD2 matches at 11 bases. This CDR3 has 16 residues. Germline V gives CDR1 DFQATT, CDR2 SNEGSKA (reference sequence). Trimming took 3 bases from V and 4 from J; bases not matched to a gene: 10. CDR3 residues: CSASGASGRWGETQYF. Written as DNA, the CDR3 is TGCAGTGCTAGTGGGGCTAGCGGGAGGTGGGGAGAGACCCAGTACTTC.

The V gene is TRBV3-1 (or the pseudogene TRBV3-2), the J gene TRBJ2-2; 7 bases align to TRBD2. CDR3 length: 15 amino acids. The V segment lost 4 bases and the J segment 6 bases; nucleotides outside the gene matches: 8. Per germline, CDR1 LGHDT and CDR2 YNNKEL (reference sequence). The CDR3 sequence: CASSPQTSFSGELFF. In nucleotides, the CDR3 is TGTGCCAGCAGCCCACAGACTAGCTTTTCCGGGGAGCTGTTTTTT.

This clone was observed a single time. The chain carries TRBV2 and TRBJ1-3; D is unresolved. The V gene's germline CDR1 is SNHLY and CDR2 FYNNEI. V was pared by 7 bases and J by 0 bases, with 13 bases between. This CDR3 has 15 amino acids. The CDR3 sequence: CASKVQAASGNTIYF. In DNA, the CDR3 is TGTGCCAGCAAGGTTCAAGCGGCCTCTGGAAACACCATATATTTT.